This TCR beta chain originates from a study of T-cell memory formation after mild COVID-19. The wider study: There were largely donor-specific TCR clusters. Study-wide results and caveats: From day 15 to 85, contracting clones were balanced between CD4 and CD8, whereas later expanders leaned toward CD4+. What remained unconfirmed was the SARS-CoV-2 specificity of second-wave clones peaking on day 37. Those CD4+ clones that contracted were mainly in CM and EM (CD8+ ones in EMRA).

This CDR3 is 12 amino acids long. The V and J ends lost 1 base and 6 bases respectively, with 7 bases between them. Germline loops: CDR1 LNHNV, CDR2 YYDKDF (reference sequence). There are a few counts of this clonotype. Its target is unknown. TCRdb reanalysed the 5' RACE reads using MiXCR and keeps one entry per CDR3 protein. The sample carries about half a million distinct CDR3 sequences, 15% to 20% recorded once. The V call is TRBV15, the J call TRBJ2-7; no definite D call. The source of this sequence is an adult woman who had mild COVID-19 (a few samples of this study predate the infection). Cell type and time point are not known. The sample was PBMCs or a T cell subset sorted from them (not recorded which). The CDR3 DNA reads as TGTGCCACCAGCAGAGGGGTAAGCGAGCAGTACTTC. This sequence encodes CATSRGVSEQYF. The full variable domain, its missing parts supplied by reference TRBV15 and TRBJ2-7, is DAMVIQNPRYQVTQFGKPVTLSCSQTLNHNVMYWYQQKSSQAPKLLFHYYDKDFNNEADTPDNFQSRRPNTSFCFLDIRSPGLGDTAMYLCATSRGVSEQYFGPGTRLTVT.